This T cell receptor (beta chain) was recorded in a study of Ad26.COV2.S vaccination and SARS-CoV-2 variants (dated by TCRdb to the early 2020s). Describing the broader study: Donors in the vaccine arm were drawn from COV1001, a multicentre, randomized, double-blind, placebo-controlled phase I-IIa trial testing Ad26.COV2.S in healthy adults. Ad26.COV2.S was administered intramuscularly at a dose of 5x10^10 or 1x10^11 viral particles, either as one shot or as two shots given 56 days apart. TCRbeta repertoire sequencing was used to assess the specificity and breadth of SARS-CoV-2-reactive T cell receptors after Ad26.COV2.S vaccination. The TCR-sequenced set comprised approximately 30 samples: some 19 Ad26.COV2.S vaccine recipients, 5 placebo recipients and 8 SARS-CoV-2 convalescent individuals. Participants in the trial were split at random into five groups of five each, receiving low-dose or high-dose Ad26.COV2.S once or twice, or else placebo on both occasions. Investigators did not know the trial group allocation while performing experiments and assessing outcomes.

What the treatment or condition label conveys for this sample: over 15 received Ad26.COV2.S at low or high dose, single or two shots; 5 received placebo; per-sample allocation not given. Repertoires of vaccine and placebo recipients were sequenced from samples taken on day 63 after the first injection. Cohort 1b enrolled about 25 adults aged 18-55 years at a single site in Boston, USA, between 29 July and 7 August 2020. Ad26.COV2.S was a replication-incompetent adenovirus type 26 vector expressing a prefusion-stabilized SARS-CoV-2 spike protein from the original Wuhan strain. Beyond this particular receptor, the publication reports: Substantial breadth of spike-specific CD8+ and CD4+ T cell responses was reported after vaccination. Vaccine and placebo recipients had similar non-spike TCR breadth, a finding consistent with the vaccine containing only spike. Spike-specific TCR breadth was higher in Ad26.COV2.S recipients than in placebo recipients (P = 0.0014). The authors noted that the TCR breadth and depth analyses may have underestimated total T cell responses. The study lacked the statistical power to compare responses across vaccine doses or regimens.

Counted from cysteine to phenylalanine, this CDR3 has 13 amino acids. Only the CDR3 DNA stays, 39 bases, in frame from base 1. V loses 5 bases, J loses 5 bases, and the germline ends lie 12 bases apart. Sequences MDHEN (CDR1) and SYDVKM (CDR2) are obtained from the germline V gene. Turning to this clone: Its antigen is not yet known. Qualities for individual bases were not recorded, and no much larger clone is one base off.

The immunoSEQ Assay was the method used to sequence TCRbeta CDR3 regions. After extraction, genomic DNA underwent amplification by bias-controlled multiplex PCR, followed by high-throughput sequencing. The original methods were these. To quantify the absolute abundance of every unique TCRbeta CDR3 region, sequences were collapsed and filtered. T cell fraction was estimated by normalization of TCRbeta template counts to usable DNA, with usable DNA being measured through amplification of reference genes present in all nucleated cells. Repertoire TCRs were annotated as SARS-CoV-2-specific by exact matching of V gene, CDR3 amino acid sequence and J gene to a known reactive TCR set. MIRA supplied the reference SARS-CoV-2 TCR set, which was filtered for enrichment in COVID-19-positive ImmuneCODE repertoires so that public or cross-reactive TCRs were removed. Using the MIRA antigens, annotated TCRs were further analysed by specific ORF or by position within an ORF. Breadth was defined as annotated unique rearrangements over total unique productive rearrangements; depth was the summed frequency of those rearrangements. Two-sided Wilcoxon rank-sum tests were used to compare TCR breadth between groups. TCRdb holds this immuneACCESS table with in-frame rearrangements only. Some clones are missing; in checked studies, unresolved V genes explain under half, and the rest has no known cause. For V, J and clone size, that table is used; D and trimming come from the DNA. The sample data list 400,000 to 450,000 clones, and 80% to 95% of these were observed just once. The ten biggest clones cover less than 4.5% of the sample.

The sequencing used peripheral blood, collected in a trial of Ad26.COV2.S vaccine versus placebo. This sequence uses TRBV28 and TRBJ1-1; too little of a D gene remains to name it. The receptor comes from a person between 18 and 65 years old who received the Ad26.COV2.S COVID-19 vaccine or a placebo. The CDR3 sequence is CASSANSFTEAFF. In nucleotide form, the sequence is TGTGCCAGCAGTGCAAACAGTTTTACTGAAGCTTTCTTT.